The 12 T cell receptor beta chains in this list originate from one sample, sequenced in a study of shared clonotypes between healthy human individuals. Here immunoSEQ multiplex PCR was the method, and the copy in TCRdb shows in-frame clones only, minus some. This sample has more than 500,000 clones, with about 96% found just once. The sequencing input was naive CD4+ T cells sorted from blood. The subset: CD45RA+ positively selected. The receptor set was obtained from a woman between 25 and 40 years old in good health.

This clone was seen once. This sequence joins TRBV6-5 and TRBJ1-3, with D unclear. This CDR3 contains 13 residues. V dropped 11 bases and J dropped 0 bases, with 11 bases sitting between them. The V gene's germline CDR1 is MNHEY and CDR2 SVGAGI. For the CDR3, the DNA is TGTGCCCTTAGGAGGGACTCTGGAAACACCATATATTTT. Protein product: CALRRDSGNTIYF.

The chain recombines TRBV10-3 with TRBJ1-4; TRBD1 might be the D (6 bases). Germline V CDR1 and CDR2: ENHRY, SYGVKD. V shed 1 base and J shed 8 bases, with 11 bases lying between them. The CDR3 extends over 14 amino acids. CDR3 DNA sequence: TGTGCCATCAGTGAGTTACAGGGTTCGGAAAAACTGTTTTTT. Translating gives CAISELQGSEKLFF.

This chain joins TRBV4-1 and TRBJ2-1, with a tentative D call TRBD1 (6 bases). V was clipped by 2 bases and J by 3 bases, with 29 bases between them. Germline V gene sequence: CDR1 MGHRA, CDR2 YSYEKL. The CDR3 length is 21 residues. The CDR3, as DNA: TGCGCCAGCAGCCAACCATCCATCCTTAACCGGGACACCAAACGCTACAATGAGCAGTTCTTC. This sequence encodes CASSQPSILNRDTKRYNEQFF.

The V call is TRBV7-9, the J call TRBJ1-2, with D possibly TRBD1 on 5 matching bases. This CDR3 region has 15 residues. Germline loops: CDR1 SEHNR, CDR2 FQNEAQ (reference sequence). Trimming stripped 0 bases from V and 2 bases from J, with 10 bases between. DNA of the CDR3: TGTGCCAGCAGCTTAGCCGAGCAGGGAAACTATGGCTACACCTTC. This translates into CASSLAEQGNYGYTF.

This clone was detected once. The V gene is TRBV19, the J gene TRBJ2-2; D may correspond to TRBD1 or TRBD2 (5 bases each). CDR1 is LNHDA and CDR2 is SQIVND in the germline V gene (reference sequence). V gave up 4 bases and J gave up 0 bases, with 12 bases separating them. The CDR3 consists of 16 residues. The DNA for the CDR3 is TGTGCCAGTAGTAGTCGAGGGGCCCCGAACACCGGGGAGCTGTTTTTT. Encoded protein: CASSSRGAPNTGELFF.

This chain connects TRBV19 to TRBJ2-7; D is possibly TRBD1 or TRBD2 (5 bases each). V was clipped by 7 bases and J by 3 bases, with 13 bases between them. CDR1 is LNHDA and CDR2 is SQIVND in the germline V gene (reference sequence). This CDR3 contains 13 residues. The DNA of the CDR3 is TGTGCCAGTAATTGGGGACGTGGCTACGAGCAGTACTTC. Translation gives CASNWGRGYEQYF.

A word on this clone: The same CDR3 arises from other DNA sequences in this sample as well. The CDR3 DNA is TGCGCCAGCAGCTTCAGACAGGGACCCTACGAGCAGTACTTC. Translated, it gives CASSFRQGPYEQYF. The chain uses TRBV5-1 and TRBJ2-7; TRBD1 aligns across 7 bases. The V segment lost 2 bases and the J segment 2 bases; nucleotides outside the gene matches: 4. This CDR3 spans 14 amino acids. Germline V gives CDR1 SGHRS, CDR2 YFSETQ.

CDR3 DNA sequence: TGTGCCAGCAGCGCCAGCGGGATTGGGTACAATGAGCAGTTCTTC. It codes for CASSASGIGYNEQFF. The V call is TRBV9, the J call TRBJ2-1, with 7 bases matching TRBD2. Germline CDR1 SGDLS, CDR2 YYNGEE. V lost 3 bases and J lost 4; bases outside the gene matches: 7. CDR3 size: 15 residues.

This chain connects TRBV28 to TRBJ2-1; D gene unclear. Germline loops: CDR1 MDHEN, CDR2 SYDVKM. Trimming took off 7 bases at V and 3 bases at J, with 13 bases between the two ends. There are 14 residues in the CDR3. This CDR3 is CASTPGRYYNEQFF. The CDR3 DNA follows: TGTGCCAGCACCCCTGGGCGTTACTACAATGAGCAGTTCTTC.

The chain couples TRBV27 to TRBJ1-4; D call uncertain. The CDR3 totals 14 residues. V gave up 3 bases and J gave up 7 bases, with 12 bases separating them. From germline, CDR1 is MNHEY and CDR2 SMNVEV (reference sequence). CDR3 sequence reads: CASSFTRRAEKLFF. The DNA of the CDR3 is TGTGCCAGCAGTTTTACCCGGAGGGCTGAAAAACTGTTTTTT.

The chain combines TRBV27 with TRBJ2-1; D remains unclear. Trimming cost V 2 bases and J 1 base, with 3 bases left between them. The V gene's germline CDR1 is MNHEY and CDR2 SMNVEV (reference sequence). CDR3 length equals 13 residues. CDR3 sequence: CASSLRSYNEQFF. CDR3 bases: TGTGCCAGCAGTTTAAGATCCTACAATGAGCAGTTCTTC.

V and J are TRBV5-5 and TRBJ2-5, with D unresolved. The CDR3 runs 13 residues. The V and J ends lost 0 bases and 4 bases respectively, with 7 bases between them. CDR1 is SGHKS, CDR2 YYEKEE, per germline (reference sequence). The CDR3 loop reads CASSLVNAETQYF. In DNA, the CDR3 is TGTGCCAGCAGCTTGGTGAACGCAGAGACCCAGTACTTC.